This entry lists 25 T cell receptor beta chains sequenced from one sample in a study of T cell clones after liver transplantation. Only in-frame clones appear in the TCRdb table, and some are missing; sequencing was by immunoSEQ multiplex PCR. The profile shows roughly 100,000 clones, under 90% of them singletons. Sequencing used CD4+ T cells from blood, obtained around 49 months after liver transplant. These receptors came from a human patient who received a liver transplant. Some T cells may be graft donor cells.

The V call is TRBV6-6, the J call TRBJ1-1; D possibly corresponds to TRBD1 (5 bases). Trimming shortened V by 6 bases and J by 4 bases, and 18 bases separated the two germline ends. CDR3 size: 15 residues. Germline CDR1 is MNHNY and CDR2 is SVGAGI (reference sequence). CDR3 protein: CASSTVRGGVTEAFF. DNA of the CDR3: TGTGCCAGCAGCACGGTACGGGGCGGCGTCACTGAAGCTTTCTTT.

This clone was counted only a few times. The rearrangement links TRBV6-5 to TRBJ1-3; maybe TRBD1 (5 bases). V was pared by 8 bases and J by 0 bases, with 14 bases between. Germline V gene lookup returns CDR1 MNHEY and CDR2 SVGAGI. The CDR3 contains 15 residues. In nucleotides, the CDR3 is TGTGCCAGCCACGACGGGGGATCCTCTGGAAACACCATATATTTT. It specifies CASHDGGSSGNTIYF.

The chain recombines TRBV15 with TRBJ2-5; D is perhaps TRBD1 or TRBD2 (5 bases each). V lost 7 bases and J lost 2, with 11 bases in between. CDR1 and CDR2 (germline): LNHNV, YYDKDF (reference sequence). The CDR3 loop spans 13 amino acids. The CDR3 DNA follows: TGTGCCACCAACCGGGACGGACAAGAGACCCAGTACTTC. Translating gives CATNRDGQETQYF.

This sequence joins TRBV6-1 and TRBJ1-5; no clear D. Germline values: CDR1 MNHNS, CDR2 SASEGT. There are 13 residues in the CDR3. The V and J ends lost 3 bases and 6 bases respectively, with 9 bases between them. The CDR3 spells CASSEDPGQPQHF. The CDR3 region has the DNA TGTGCCAGCAGTGAGGACCCGGGTCAGCCCCAGCATTTT.

The rearrangement joins TRBV5-1 to TRBJ2-2; 10 positions agree with TRBD2. Germline V gene lookup returns CDR1 SGHRS and CDR2 YFSETQ. This CDR3 spans 19 amino acids. V lost 0 bases to trimming and J lost 7 bases; unmatched junction nucleotides: 15. The CDR3 nucleotides read TGCGCCAGCAGCTTGGTGGCTAGCGGGAGCCAGATTTGGGACGGGGAGCTGTTTTTT. Encoded protein: CASSLVASGSQIWDGELFF.

The rearrangement uses TRBV5-4 and TRBJ1-2; D remains ambiguous. CDR3 length equals 13 residues. The ends were cut back, 3 bases at V and 1 base at J, with 7 bases in the middle. CDR1 is SGHNT and CDR2 is YYREEE in the germline V gene (reference sequence). Here the CDR3 DNA reads TGTGCCAGCAGCTCCGGGAATAACTATGGCTACACCTTC. Translation gives CASSSGNNYGYTF.

This chain joins TRBV5-4 and TRBJ1-6; D may be TRBD1 (6 bases). The V end lost 0 bases, the J end lost 9 bases, and 16 bases lay between the germline ends. This CDR3 is built from 16 residues. Germline values: CDR1 SGHNT, CDR2 YYREEE (reference sequence). The CDR3 nucleotides read TGTGCCAGCAGCTTGGAACAGGGTTTACGAATTTCACCCCTCCACTTT. Protein: CASSLEQGLRISPLHF.

This clone is medium-sized in the sample. The V and J genes are TRBV19 and TRBJ1-4, with D unclear. Germline V lookup: CDR1 LNHDA, CDR2 SQIVND (reference sequence). This CDR3 comprises 15 residues. The ends were cut back, 2 bases at V and 5 bases at J, with 12 bases in the middle. CDR3 residues: CASSIRAQLNEKLFF. Here the CDR3 DNA reads TGTGCCAGTAGTATAAGGGCGCAGCTCAATGAAAAACTGTTTTTT.

A single count supports this clone. The gene calls are TRBV19 and TRBJ2-3; 9 bases line up with TRBD2. This CDR3 has 16 residues. The trim removed 5 bases at V and 3 bases at J, leaving 9 bases unmatched. Per germline, CDR1 LNHDA and CDR2 SQIVND (reference sequence). In nucleotides, the CDR3 is TGTGCCAGTAGTCCCCCTTTTAGCGGGAGAACAGATACGCAGTATTTT. Its protein is CASSPPFSGRTDTQYF.

This clone has a single count. This chain links TRBV27 with TRBJ1-1; D unresolved. The V gene's germline CDR1 is MNHEY and CDR2 SMNVEV (reference sequence). V lost 5 bases and J lost 1, with 14 bases in between. The CDR3 is 15 residues long. The CDR3 loop reads CASSASRVANTEAFF. The CDR3 DNA is TGTGCCAGCAGTGCCTCCCGGGTCGCGAACACTGAAGCTTTCTTT.

The chain recombines TRBV5-4 with TRBJ1-1; possibly TRBD1 for D (5 bases). The V gene lost 1 base and the J gene lost 4 bases, with 8 bases spanning the gap. Germline V gene data show CDR1 as SGHNT and CDR2 as YYREEE (reference sequence). The CDR3 has 13 amino acids. Here the CDR3 reads CASSLYGATEAFF. The CDR3 DNA follows: TGTGCCAGCAGCTTGTATGGGGCCACTGAAGCTTTCTTT.

The V and J genes are TRBV19 and TRBJ2-5; D unresolved. V was pared by 6 bases and J by 1 base, with 12 bases between. In germline, CDR1 is LNHDA, CDR2 SQIVND (reference sequence). CDR3 size: 14 residues. CDR3 protein: CASSGISPQETQYF. The DNA for the CDR3 is TGTGCCAGTAGCGGTATATCCCCCCAAGAGACCCAGTACTTC.

The V call is TRBV10-2, the J call TRBJ1-1; 12 bases map to TRBD1. V lost 2 bases to trimming and J lost 1 base; unmatched junction nucleotides: 5. The CDR3 runs 17 residues. Germline V CDR1 and CDR2: WSHSY, SAAADI. Here the CDR3 reads CASSEPGQGAANTEAFF. The CDR3 DNA reads TGCGCCAGCAGTGAGCCGGGACAGGGGGCGGCGAACACTGAAGCTTTCTTT.

CDR3 amino acids: CASSISPFETQYF. DNA of the CDR3: TGTGCCAGTAGTATATCCCCCTTCGAGACCCAGTACTTC. The V gene is TRBV19, the J gene TRBJ2-5; no clear D gene. Germline V lookup: CDR1 LNHDA, CDR2 SQIVND (reference sequence). Trimming cost V 2 bases and J 5 bases, with 9 bases left between them. The CDR3 extends over 13 amino acids.

The chain links TRBV12-2 to TRBJ1-1. TRBV12-2 is given as a pseudogene. The CDR3 contains 15 residues. CDR3 protein: CASRTGTATNTEAFF. The CDR3 DNA reads as TGTGCAAGTCGCACCGGGACGGCAACGAACACTGAAGCTTTCTTT.

The gene calls are TRBV27 and TRBJ2-7, with D possibly being TRBD1 or TRBD2 (5 bases each). The CDR3 has 16 residues. Deletions cut 5 bases from V and 0 bases from J, with 17 bases between. CDR1 is MNHEY, CDR2 SMNVEV, per germline (reference sequence). In nucleotides, the CDR3 is TGTGCCAGCAGTCCCCGGGGCAGGCTTACCTCCTACGAGCAGTACTTC. This gives the protein CASSPRGRLTSYEQYF.

This rearrangement joins TRBV29-1 to TRBJ2-1; 8 nucleotides line up with TRBD2. V lost 4 bases and J lost 6; bases outside the gene matches: 2. In germline, CDR1 is SQVTM, CDR2 ANQGSEA. This CDR3 contains 12 residues. In nucleotides, the CDR3 is TGCAGCGTTGCCGGGGGGGTCAATGAGCAGTTCTTC. This codes for CSVAGGVNEQFF.

The chain uses TRBV7-6 and TRBJ1-3, with 7 bases fitting TRBD1. Germline assignment: CDR1 SGHVS and CDR2 FNYEAQ. J lost 4 bases, V lost 0 bases, and 3 bases had no gene match. The CDR3 runs 15 residues. The CDR3 DNA reads TGTGCCAGCAGCTTAGCCACAGGGGCCGGAAACACCATATATTTT. Translating it yields CASSLATGAGNTIYF. Complete variable domain (other parts from reference TRBV7-6 and TRBJ1-3): GAGVSQSPRYKVTKRGQDVALRCDPISGHVSLYWYRQALGQGPEFLTYFNYEAQQDKSGLPNDRFSAERPEGSISTLTIQRTEQRDSAMYRCASSLATGAGNTIYFGEGSWLTVV.

The chain uses TRBV18 and TRBJ1-2; D is unresolved. V lost 6 bases and J lost 2, with 10 bases in between. Per the germline V gene, CDR1 is KGHSH and CDR2 is LQKENI. This CDR3 contains 13 residues. The CDR3 region is CASSSDGNYGYTF. CDR3 DNA sequence: TGTGCCAGCTCGTCGGACGGAAACTATGGCTACACCTTC.

This clone was seen once. This chain joins TRBV4-1 and TRBJ1-1; no firm D call. This CDR3 is built from 13 residues. CDR1 and CDR2 (germline): MGHRA, YSYEKL. Trimming stripped 0 bases from V and 6 bases from J, with 8 bases between. The CDR3 region has the DNA TGCGCCAGCAGCCAAGATGGCCTGGCTGAAGCTTTCTTT. It codes for CASSQDGLAEAFF.

The chain joins TRBV7-2 to TRBJ2-5; TRBD1 is a possible D gene (5 bases). Germline CDR1 and CDR2: SGHTA and FQGNSA. V gave up 4 bases and J gave up 7 bases, with 16 bases separating them. There are 14 residues in the CDR3. The CDR3 DNA is TGTGCCAGCAGCTCTTACAGGACGGCGGTGACCCAGTACTTC. It codes for CASSSYRTAVTQYF.

The CDR3 DNA is TGTGCCAGTTTCGGGAACACCATATATTTT. This codes for CASFGNTIYF. The chain employs TRBV7-2 and TRBJ1-3; D uncertain. V was clipped by 9 bases and J by 7 bases, with 7 bases between them. This CDR3 region has 10 residues. CDR1 and CDR2 (germline): SGHTA, FQGNSA.

V gene TRBV18 combines with J gene TRBJ2-1, with 7 bases that match TRBD1. There are 12 residues in the CDR3. V was clipped by 5 bases and J by 13 bases; unmatched bases: 8. CDR1 and CDR2 from the germline V gene are KGHSH and LQKENI. CDR3 sequence (DNA): TGTGCCAGCTCAAGACAGGGAAACCTTCAGTTCTTC. Protein product: CASSRQGNLQFF.

In this sample, this clone turned up a few times. V is TRBV18 and J is TRBJ1-1; TRBD1 matches at 9 bases. Per germline, CDR1 KGHSH and CDR2 LQKENI. The trim removed 2 bases at V and 4 bases at J, leaving 5 bases unmatched. The CDR3 runs 15 residues. CDR3 sequence: CASSPGRDRVTEAFF. CDR3 coding DNA: TGTGCCAGCTCACCAGGCCGGGACAGGGTCACTGAAGCTTTCTTT.

The V and J genes are TRBV6-6 and TRBJ2-7; the D gene is possibly TRBD1 (6 bases). Germline V gene data show CDR1 as MNHNY and CDR2 as SVGAGI (reference sequence). This CDR3 region has 15 residues. Trimming cost V 0 bases and J 0 bases, with 9 bases left between them. CDR3 DNA sequence: TGTGCCAGCAGTTACTCTGGGGGCCCCTCCTACGAGCAGTACTTC. This codes for CASSYSGGPSYEQYF.